This TCR beta chain was identified in a study of graft-versus-host responses after intestinal transplantation. Study at large: Transplantation in recipients was multivisceral, liver-intestinal, or isolated intestinal. Following induction with anti-thymocyte globulin, all recipients were given tacrolimus and steroids for two to four years.

The CDR3 contains 16 residues. V shed 8 bases and J shed 1 base, with 20 bases lying between them. CDR1 and CDR2 (germline): SNHLY, FYNNEI. Some clones are missing from TCRdb's copy, which holds only in-frame ones; the method was immunoSEQ multiplex PCR. The data show over 80,000 clones, about 83% seen once. This clone turned up a few times. The antigen remains unidentified. Study-wide results and caveats: Where graft-donor T cell macrochimerism was present, patients had high graft-versus-host to host-versus-graft clonal ratios in allografts. GvH clonotypes were identified within recipient marrow, with a subset emerging first in ileum or blood.

V is TRBV2 and J is TRBJ1-1; the D gene is possibly TRBD1 (6 bases). Here the sequenced sample was PBMCs, taken 255 days after intestinal transplant. The clonotype was recovered from a human patient who received an intestinal transplant, so some T cells may come from the graft donor. As DNA, the CDR3 is TGTGCCAGCGTGTTTCGACCAGGGGCGTGGAACACTGAAGCTTTCTTT. Amino acids: CASVFRPGAWNTEAFF.